These 29 T cell receptor beta chains share one sample of origin, sequenced in a study of kidney transplant recipient with SARS-CoV-2 infection. TCRdb re-called the reads with MiXCR, one entry per CDR3 protein. The table shows approximately 250,000 distinct CDR3 sequences, with 25% to 35% occurring only once. Source: a blood sample, taken at baseline and on roughly day 110 from a kidney transplant recipient. The receptors shown here come from a young adult male patient who had COVID-19 and was a kidney transplant recipient. Some T cells may be provided by the graft donor.

This clonotype was counted ten times or more. V usage is TRBV30 and J usage is TRBJ1-2; D remains ambiguous. Deletions cut 5 bases from V and 4 bases from J, with 23 bases between. Per germline, CDR1 GTSNPN and CDR2 SVGIG (reference sequence). The CDR3 is 16 residues long. Here the CDR3 reads CAWHTLRYRKTYGYTF. The CDR3 nucleotides read TGTGCCTGGCACACCCTGCGTTATAGAAAGACCTATGGCTACACCTTC.

This clonotype turned up a few times. The rearrangement uses TRBV7-2 and TRBJ2-5; D possibly uses TRBD1 or TRBD2 (7 bases each). CDR3 length equals 15 residues. Germline V gives CDR1 SGHTA, CDR2 FQGNSA. With 4 bases removed from V and 3 bases from J, the gap between germline ends came to 15 bases. The CDR3 DNA reads TGTGCCAGCAGCTGGGGGGGACAGTCGAAAGAGACCCAGTACTTC. Encoded protein: CASSWGGQSKETQYF.

The chain couples TRBV3-1 to TRBJ2-3, with 11 bases aligning to TRBD1. Germline V gene sequence: CDR1 LGHDT, CDR2 YNNKEL (reference sequence). The CDR3 is 16 amino acids. V lost 1 base, J lost 6 bases, and 6 bases stayed unmatched. The CDR3 protein is CASSQAGTGGTDTQYF. CDR3 bases: TGTGCCAGCAGCCAAGCAGGGACAGGGGGGACGGATACGCAGTATTTT.

As to this clonotype: A read error may explain this, as a much larger clone is one base away. The chain employs TRBV7-9 and TRBJ1-2, with D hard to call. CDR1 and CDR2 from the germline V gene are SEHNR and FQNEAQ (reference sequence). There are 15 residues in the CDR3. V shed 7 bases and J shed 5 bases, with 20 bases lying between them. The CDR3: CASNQITAGEYGYTF. The CDR3 bases are TGTGCCAGCAACCAGATTACGGCAGGCGAGTATGGCTACACCTTC.

This clonotype was counted at least ten times. The rearrangement uses TRBV27 and TRBJ2-7; D might be TRBD2 (5 bases). V dropped 3 bases and J dropped 7 bases, with 22 bases sitting between them. CDR1 MNHEY and CDR2 SMNVEV come from the germline V gene (reference sequence). The CDR3 is made up of 16 amino acids. The CDR3 DNA reads as TGTGCCAGCAGTTTTTTAATGTCCGGGCCCCCGGGGGAGCAGTACTTC. As protein: CASSFLMSGPPGEQYF.

This clonotype has a count of ten or more. The CDR3 is CASNLAVSRKTYGYTF. CDR3 nucleotide sequence: TGTGCCAGCAACCTTGCTGTCTCGCGAAAGACCTATGGCTACACCTTC. The rearrangement joins TRBV5-5 to TRBJ1-2; D is unclear. Germline V CDR1 and CDR2: SGHKS, YYEKEE (reference sequence). Trimming took 6 bases from V and 4 from J, leaving 22 bases between them. There are 16 residues in the CDR3. Full variable domain (remainder filled in from reference TRBV5-5 and TRBJ1-2): DAGVTQSPTHLIKTRGQQVTLRCSPISGHKSVSWYQQVLGQGPQFIFQYYEKEERGRGNFPDRFSARQFPNYSSELNVNALLLGDSALYLCASNLAVSRKTYGYTFGSGTRLTVV.

Details on this clonotype: This is likely an artifact of a read error, given a far larger clone one base away. This chain uses TRBV5-5 with TRBJ2-5; tentatively, D is TRBD1 (6 bases). Near its end, the DNA agrees better with TRBJ2-7, so the J call may be wrong. The CDR3 contains 14 residues. Looked up from germline, CDR1 is SGHKS and CDR2 is YYEKEE (reference sequence). The CDR3 region has the DNA TGTGCCTGCAGCCTGGGGCCAGGGGACTACGAGCAGTACTTC. This codes for CACSLGPGDYEQYF.

This clonotype was observed many times. The gene calls are TRBV7-2 and TRBJ1-4, with no clear D. Per germline, CDR1 SGHTA and CDR2 FQGNSA. The length of the CDR3 is 15 residues. V was cut by 5 bases and J by 7 bases, with 17 bases left in between. The CDR3 reads CASSPTWTVGEKLFF. The CDR3 DNA reads as TGTGCCAGCAGCCCCACTTGGACGGTGGGTGAAAAACTGTTTTTT. Full variable domain (outside the CDR3, taken from reference TRBV7-2 and TRBJ1-4): GAGVSQSPSNKVTEKGKDVELRCDPISGHTALYWYRQSLGQGLEFLIYFQGNSAPDKSGLPSDRFSAERTGGSVSTLTIQRTQQEDSAVYLCASSPTWTVGEKLFFGSGTQLSVL.

This clonotype was counted once. One base away lies a much larger clone, so this may be a sequencing read error. The chain uses TRBV2 and TRBJ2-1, with a possible D match to TRBD2 (7 bases). The V end lost 6 bases, the J end lost 1 base, and 19 bases lay between the germline ends. Germline V gene data show CDR1 as SNHLY and CDR2 as FYNNEI. The CDR3 contains 17 residues. The DNA for the CDR3 is TGTGCCAGCAGAAACACAGGGAGGGGCCTTTCCTACAATGAGCAGTTCTTC. This encodes CASRNTGRGLSYNEQFF.

Comments on this clonotype: A clone one base away is much larger, so this may be a read error. The conserved phenylalanine or tryptophan is not found at the CDR3 terminus, so this likely reflects a read error. The rearrangement uses TRBV28 and TRBJ2-1, with 9 bases identical to TRBD1. The V and J ends lost 6 bases and 7 bases, in that order; junction bases with no gene match: 10. This CDR3 has 15 amino acids. Germline assignment: CDR1 MDHEN and CDR2 SYDVKM. The CDR3 bases are TGTGCCAGCAGGAATAGGGGGACAGGGTTTAATGAGCAGTTCCTC. Its translation is CASRNRGTGFNEQFL.

At least ten counts were recorded for this clonotype. CDR3 amino acids: CAWSVGTFFEQYF. The CDR3 bases are TGTGCCTGGAGCGTGGGGACCTTCTTCGAGCAGTACTTC. The chain carries TRBV30 and TRBJ2-7; TRBD1 or TRBD2 may be the D gene (5 bases each). This CDR3 contains 13 residues. V lost 3 bases to trimming and J lost 6 bases, with 15 bases between them. The V gene's germline CDR1 is GTSNPN and CDR2 SVGIG (reference sequence).

This clonotype has a count of ten or more. The chain employs TRBV28 and TRBJ2-7, with D perhaps matching TRBD1 (5 bases). Germline V CDR1 and CDR2: MDHEN, SYDVKM. The CDR3 loop spans 15 amino acids. Trimming pared 6 bases from V and 7 bases from J, leaving 22 bases between. Written as DNA, the CDR3 is TGTGCCAGCAGCCCCTACCCCCTGGGGCGCCGGGAGCAGTACTTC. Amino acid sequence: CASSPYPLGRREQYF.

This clonotype was found many times. V is TRBV18 and J is TRBJ1-3; 9 bases are shared with TRBD1. The CDR3 sequence is 15 residues long. Germline V gene data show CDR1 as KGHSH and CDR2 as LQKENI. J gave up 7 bases and V 6 bases, and 10 bases lay outside the gene matches. CDR3: CASSAGQGDANTIYF. CDR3 in DNA: TGTGCCAGCTCGGCGGGACAGGGAGACGCGAACACCATATATTTT.

Concerning this clonotype: This clone may be a read error of a much larger clone one base away. The V and J genes are TRBV21-1 and TRBJ1-5. TRBV21-1 is a listed pseudogene. The CDR3 is 14 residues long. The CDR3 here is CASNKQGRNQPQHF. CDR3 bases: TGTGCCAGCAACAAACAGGGCCGGAATCAGCCCCAGCATTTT.

The chain recombines TRBV27 with TRBJ2-5, with a possible D match to TRBD2 (5 bases). CDR1 is MNHEY and CDR2 is SMNVEV in the germline V gene (reference sequence). V lost 5 bases, J lost 5 bases, and 24 bases lay in between. This CDR3 region has 17 residues. CDR3 in amino acids: CASSTIPGFGRRETQYF. In DNA form, the CDR3 reads TGTGCCAGCAGTACGATCCCGGGGTTTGGCCGACGGGAGACCCAGTACTTC.

CDR3 residues: CASSGHLTNRKTYGYTF. DNA for the CDR3: TGTGCCAGTAGTGGGCATTTGACAAATCGAAAGACCTATGGCTACACCTTC. The V call is TRBV19, the J call TRBJ1-2; D is undetermined. The CDR3 length is 17 residues. V was shortened by 5 bases and J by 4 bases, with 23 bases between the two germline ends. CDR1 and CDR2 (germline): LNHDA, SQIVND (reference sequence).

This clonotype was detected ten times or more. This chain joins TRBV5-4 and TRBJ1-2; D is uncertain. The germline V gene encodes CDR1 SGHNT and CDR2 YYREEE (reference sequence). CDR3 length: 16 amino acids. V lost 6 bases and J 4 bases, leaving 22 bases between the germline ends. The CDR3 DNA is TGTGCCAGCAATATCCGCGTACCAGGAAAGACCTATGGCTACACCTTC. This encodes CASNIRVPGKTYGYTF.

This clonotype has a handful of counts. The chain has TRBV10-2 and TRBJ2-1, with TRBD2 matching 9 bases. In germline, CDR1 is WSHSY, CDR2 SAAADI. V trimming: 0 bases; J trimming: 6 bases; junction bases outside the gene matches: 6. The CDR3 sequence is 16 residues long. The chain's CDR3 is CASSESGGRAFNEQFF. The CDR3 DNA sequence: TGCGCCAGCAGTGAGTCTGGCGGGAGGGCCTTCAATGAGCAGTTCTTC.

This clonotype was seen ten or more times. V and J are TRBV3-1 and TRBJ2-2, with D uncertain. The V gene's germline CDR1 is LGHDT and CDR2 YNNKEL (reference sequence). V lost 5 bases and J lost 5, with 18 bases in between. This CDR3 has 16 residues. This CDR3 reads CASSKARVQGTGELFF. CDR3 coding DNA: TGTGCCAGCAGCAAAGCAAGGGTACAAGGGACCGGGGAGCTGTTTTTT.

V gene TRBV16 combines with J gene TRBJ1-2; D is unclear. V gave up 5 bases and J gave up 4 bases, with 23 bases separating them. The CDR3 contains 17 residues. Germline V lookup: CDR1 KGHSY, CDR2 FQNENV. The CDR3 loop reads CASSDSKVVRKTYGYTF. The DNA for the CDR3 is TGTGCCAGCAGCGATTCCAAGGTCGTTAGAAAGACCTATGGCTACACCTTC.

This clonotype was seen ten or more times. The rearrangement joins TRBV28 to TRBJ1-6; the D is unclear. Trimming stripped 5 bases from V and 9 bases from J, with 11 bases between. Per the germline V gene, CDR1 is MDHEN and CDR2 is SYDVKM. The CDR3 totals 13 residues. The CDR3 reads CASSATYSSPLHF. The CDR3 bases are TGTGCCAGCAGTGCTACCTATTCTTCACCCCTCCACTTT.

This clonotype has a count of ten or more. The chain has TRBV12-3 or TRBV12-4 and TRBJ1-2; the D is unclear. There are 17 residues in the CDR3. The ends were cut back, 5 bases at V and 4 bases at J, with 23 bases in the middle. This CDR3 is CASSANNSFRKTYGYTF. In DNA form, the CDR3 reads TGTGCCAGCAGTGCCAATAACAGCTTCCGAAAGACCTATGGCTACACCTTC.

This clonotype was picked up a small number of times. The chain is built from TRBV20-1 and TRBJ2-5, with D perhaps matching TRBD2 (6 bases). Germline V gives CDR1 DFQATT, CDR2 SNEGSKA (reference sequence). The CDR3 is 14 amino acids. Trimming left V 6 bases short and J 4 bases short, with 18 bases between. This chain's CDR3 is CSADSTRIGETQYF. The CDR3 coding sequence is TGCAGTGCCGACTCGACTAGGATAGGAGAGACCCAGTACTTC.

The J gene is TRBJ2-2, the V gene TRBV3-1; D gene unclear. The length of the CDR3 is 18 residues. V dropped 5 bases and J dropped 5 bases, with 24 bases sitting between them. Per the germline V gene, CDR1 is LGHDT and CDR2 is YNNKEL (reference sequence). The CDR3 coding sequence is TGTGCCAGCAGCTTCGGTACTCCCATTTCAGGCTCGACCGGGGAGCTGTTTTTT. This gives the protein CASSFGTPISGSTGELFF.

The table lists this clonotype with many counts. V usage is TRBV5-4 and J usage is TRBJ2-7; TRBD2 aligns across 7 bases. CDR1 and CDR2 (germline): SGHNT, YYREEE (reference sequence). The CDR3 has 15 amino acids. Trimming cost V 4 bases and J 3 bases; bases outside gene matches: 10. The CDR3 loop is CASSHTGGVSYEQYF. The CDR3 region has the DNA TGTGCCAGCAGCCACACGGGGGGAGTGAGCTACGAGCAGTACTTC.

Many counts were recorded for this clonotype. This chain links TRBV5-6 with TRBJ2-3; 7 bases map to TRBD2. Germline V CDR1 and CDR2: SGHDT, YYEEEE. V lost 6 bases to trimming and J lost 4 bases; unmatched junction nucleotides: 11. The CDR3 runs to 15 residues. DNA of the CDR3: TGTGCCAGCACTTCCATGGGACGGGAGGCAGATACGCAGTATTTT. This gives the protein CASTSMGREADTQYF.

This sequence joins TRBV6-4 and TRBJ2-1; 7 nucleotides match TRBD2. CDR3 length: 14 residues. V was pared by 0 bases and J by 4 bases, with 0 bases of the junction left unmatched. CDR1 is MRHNA and CDR2 is SNTAGT in the germline V gene. CDR3 DNA sequence: TGTGCCAGCAGTGACTCGGGGGGGTACAATGAGCAGTTCTTC. Its protein is CASSDSGGYNEQFF.

Note on this clonotype: A much more abundant neighbour one base away suggests this may be a read error. The chain is built from TRBV10-3 and TRBJ2-7, with a weak D call TRBD1 (6 bases). There are 12 residues in the CDR3. Germline V gene data show CDR1 as ENHRY and CDR2 as SYGVKD. CDR3 loop: CTISVRGHEQYF. CDR3 coding DNA: TGTACCATCAGTGTCAGGGGCCACGAGCAGTACTTC.

This clonotype came up many times. The chain couples TRBV8-2 to TRBJ2-6. TRBV8-2 constitutes a pseudogene. The CDR3 sequence is 17 residues long. CDR3 region: CGTIKRITQSRANVLTF. The CDR3 DNA sequence: TGTGGCACCATAAAGAGGATAACACAAAGTCGGGCCAACGTCCTGACTTTC.